The following is a T cell receptor (beta chain) sequence with its context. What it binds is not known. This entry comes from a study of T-cell memory formation after mild COVID-19. General observations from the study: Contracting clones localized mainly to CM and EM when CD4+ and mainly to EMRA when CD8+.

The CDR3 runs to 17 residues. V was cut by 4 bases and J by 2 bases, with 15 bases left in between. Germline CDR1 and CDR2: SEHNR and FQNEAQ (reference sequence). TCRdb recomputed calls from the 5' RACE reads with MiXCR, one row per CDR3 protein. This table holds about 340,000 distinct CDR3 sequences, under 25% found once. The TCR comes from an adult woman who had mild COVID-19 (a few samples of this study predate the infection). Cell type and time point are not known. The rearrangement uses TRBV7-9 and TRBJ2-6, with D perhaps TRBD1 (6 bases). Sequencing used PBMCs or a T cell subset sorted from them (not recorded which). The CDR3 DNA sequence: TGTGCCAGCAGCTCGGACTCCTACAGGGCTGGGGCCAACGTCCTGACTTTC. Encoded protein: CASSSDSYRAGANVLTF.